Listed below are T cell receptor beta chains from one sample, sequenced in a study of T cells in Graves' hyperthyroidism and ophthalmopathy. One entry per CDR3 protein, called by TCRdb with MiXCR from the multiplex PCR reads. Of around 530,000 distinct CDR3 sequences in the sample, under 20% were seen once. Sequencing input: blood. Receptors were obtained from a woman in her late teens or twenties with Graves' ophthalmopathy. Each CDR3 is given with its conserved first and last residue. D genes are given only for firm matches. For some rows the clone size is stated as once, few or many, or as a class when expanded; others skip it.

>TRBJ2-2|TRBV11-2|many|.
CASTASVELFF
TGTGCCAGCACTGCCTCGGTGGAGCTGTTTTTT
>TRBJ1-1|TRBV19|.|.
CASSITVRPLNTEAFF
TGTGCCAGTAGTATAACTGTCCGGCCGCTGAACACTGAAGCTTTCTTT
>TRBJ1-1|TRBV28|many|.
CASSLRGEGNTEAFF
TGTGCCAGCAGTTTGAGGGGGGAAGGGAACACTGAAGCTTTCTTT
>TRBJ2-3|TRBV10-1|.|TRBD2
CASSQAGGNTDTQYF
TGCGCCAGCAGTCAAGCGGGGGGGAACACAGATACGCAGTATTTT
>TRBJ1-3|TRBV3-1|many|.
CASSQFLSSGNTIYF
TGTGCCAGCAGCCAATTCCTGAGCTCTGGAAACACCATATATTTT
>TRBJ2-1|TRBV27|many|TRBD2
CASSLPSPGGTYNEQFF
TGTGCCAGCAGTTTACCGTCCCCGGGAGGAACCTACAATGAGCAGTTCTTC
>TRBJ2-5|TRBV6-5|many|.
CASSYDWTGEGQETQYF
TGTGCCAGCAGTTACGATTGGACGGGAGAGGGCCAAGAGACCCAGTACTTC
>TRBJ2-3|TRBV7-2|many|.
CASSFKVRDTQYF
TGTGCCAGCAGCTTCAAGGTTAGAGATACGCAGTATTTT
>TRBJ2-7|TRBV2|.|TRBD1
CASGDATGGSPYEQYF
TGTGCCAGCGGAGACGCAACAGGGGGTTCCCCCTACGAGCAGTACTTC
>TRBJ2-4|TRBV29-1|.|TRBD1
CSVGTGSNIQYF
TGCAGCGTAGGGACAGGTTCAAACATTCAGTACTTC
>TRBJ2-1|TRBV2|many|TRBD2
CASSSGTSGILAYNEQFF
TGTGCCAGCAGTTCCGGGACTAGCGGGATATTAGCCTACAATGAGCAGTTCTTC
>TRBJ2-7|TRBV20-1|many|.
CSAGLDATGSSYEQYF
TGCAGTGCTGGCCTGGATGCGACGGGGAGCTCCTACGAGCAGTACTTC
>TRBJ1-1|TRBV2|many|.
CASSGTRGTEAFF
TGTGCCAGCAGTGGCACTCGGGGGACTGAAGCTTTCTTT
>TRBJ1-2|TRBV14|few|.
CASSQETVYGYTF
TGTGCCAGCAGCCAAGAAACAGTCTATGGCTACACCTTC
>TRBJ1-5|TRBV27|.|.
CASSTGKGQPQHF
TGTGCCAGCAGTACAGGGAAGGGTCAGCCCCAGCATTTT
>TRBJ2-5|TRBV20-1|.|.
CSARDRREETQYF
TGCAGTGCTAGAGACCGTAGAGAAGAGACCCAGTACTTC
>TRBJ1-1|TRBV6-2/TRBV6-3|many|TRBD1
CASSYSRTQGALTEAFF
TGTGCCAGCAGTTACTCGCGCACCCAGGGGGCATTGACTGAAGCTTTCTTT
>TRBJ2-3|TRBV5-1|.|.
CASRQPITDTQYF
TGCGCCAGCAGGCAGCCGATCACAGATACGCAGTATTTT
>TRBJ1-6|TRBV30|many|.
CAWRGGRNSPLHF
TGTGCCTGGAGGGGTGGCCGGAATTCACCCCTCCACTTT
>TRBJ2-2|TRBV7-9|.|.
CASSFHQGAIGTGELFF
TGTGCCAGCAGCTTTCATCAAGGGGCGATCGGGACCGGGGAGCTGTTTTTT
>TRBJ2-2|TRBV2|many|.
CASSVRPVGGDNTGELFF
TGTGCCAGCAGTGTAAGACCGGTGGGGGGCGATAACACCGGGGAGCTGTTTTTT
>TRBJ2-7|TRBV20-1|few|TRBD1
CSARTGTGSYEQYF
TGCAGTGCTCGAACCGGGACAGGGAGTTACGAGCAGTACTTC
>TRBJ1-5|TRBV2|many|.
CASRRSAENFSNQPQHF
TGTGCCAGCAGACGGAGCGCGGAGAATTTTAGCAATCAGCCCCAGCATTTT
>TRBJ1-3|TRBV20-1|.|TRBD1
CSAPRDSSGNTIYF
TGCAGTGCCCCCCGGGACAGCTCTGGAAACACCATATATTTT
>TRBJ2-1|TRBV7-9|.|.
CASSLDENREDEQFF
TGTGCCAGCAGCTTAGATGAGAACAGGGAAGATGAGCAGTTCTTC
>TRBJ1-6|TRBV18|few|TRBD1
CASSPGQGRYNSPLHF
TGTGCCAGCTCACCGGGACAGGGGCGTTATAATTCACCCCTCCACTTT
>TRBJ2-7|TRBV20-1|many|.
CSASRTGAHYEQYF
TGCAGTGCTAGTCGGACGGGAGCCCACTACGAGCAGTACTTC
>TRBJ2-1|TRBV5-8|.|.
CASSLRGVSYDEQFF
TGTGCCAGCAGCTTGAGGGGGGTATCCTACGATGAGCAGTTCTTC
>TRBJ2-6|TRBV4-3|.|.
CASSQDGSFNSGANVLTF
TGCGCCAGCAGCCAAGATGGCAGTTTTAACTCTGGGGCCAACGTCCTGACTTTC
>TRBJ1-5|TRBV2|many|.
CASSLYRENQPQHF
TGTGCCAGCAGCTTATACAGGGAGAATCAGCCCCAGCATTTT
>TRBJ2-1|TRBV6-2/TRBV6-3|.|.
CACSRRGLSYNEQFF
TGTGCCTGCAGTCGACGCGGACTATCCTACAATGAGCAGTTCTTC
>TRBJ1-1|TRBV19|few|TRBD1
CASRRDREETEAFF
TGTGCCAGTAGGAGGGACAGGGAGGAGACTGAAGCTTTCTTT
>TRBJ1-2|TRBV3-1|many|.
CASSQEPPWTGGYTF
TGTGCCAGCAGCCAAGAGCCCCCGTGGACGGGGGGCTACACCTTC
>TRBJ1-2|TRBV28|few|.
CASSRGEEVNYGYTF
TGTGCCAGCAGCCGGGGGGAGGAGGTTAACTATGGCTACACCTTC
>TRBJ1-1|TRBV28|many|.
CASRWNTEAFF
TGTGCCAGCAGGTGGAACACTGAAGCTTTCTTT
>TRBJ2-5|TRBV3-1|many|TRBD1
CASSQRDRETQYF
TGTGCCAGCAGCCAGAGGGACAGAGAGACCCAGTACTTC
>TRBJ2-7|TRBV7-8|.|.
CASSLASLNYEQYF
TGTGCCAGCAGCTTAGCAAGTTTGAACTACGAGCAGTACTTC
>TRBJ2-7|TRBV20-1|.|TRBD2
CSASVPGGGTYEQYF
TGCAGTGCTAGTGTCCCGGGCGGGGGGACCTACGAGCAGTACTTC
>TRBJ1-1|TRBV6-2/TRBV6-3|.|.
CASSYYPGQEAFF
TGTGCCAGCAGTTACTACCCCGGCCAGGAGGCTTTCTTT
>TRBJ2-1|TRBV11-2|many|.
CASSQGRASSYNEQFF
TGTGCCAGCAGCCAAGGTAGGGCGAGCTCCTACAATGAGCAGTTCTTC
>TRBJ2-1|TRBV5-1|few|TRBD1
CASSLGDRVEQFF
TGCGCCAGCAGCTTGGGGGACAGGGTCGAGCAGTTCTTC
>TRBJ2-7|TRBV7-9|.|.
CASSLAERISYEQYF
TGTGCCAGCAGCTTAGCTGAAAGGATCTCCTACGAGCAGTACTTC
>TRBJ1-4|TRBV6-1|.|TRBD1
CASSTHRGTNEKLFF
TGTGCCAGCAGTACCCACAGGGGAACTAATGAAAAACTGTTTTTT
>TRBJ2-3|TRBV7-9|many|.
CASSPLWRGKDTQYF
TGTGCCAGCAGCCCTCTCTGGCGAGGTAAAGATACGCAGTATTTT
>TRBJ1-2|TRBV6-5|few|.
CASSYSTARLGYTF
TGTGCCAGCAGTTACTCGACGGCTAGGCTTGGCTACACCTTC
>TRBJ1-1|TRBV7-2|few|.
CASSPGTMNTEAFF
TGTGCCAGCAGCCCGGGGACGATGAACACTGAAGCTTTCTTT
>TRBJ1-3|TRBV28|few|TRBD1
CASWGTGSGNTIYF
TGTGCCAGCTGGGGGACAGGGTCTGGAAACACCATATATTTT
>TRBJ1-5|TRBV4-3|few|.
CASSHQPQHF
TGCGCCAGCAGCCATCAGCCCCAGCATTTT
>TRBJ1-5|TRBV7-8|.|.
CASSLLGGAGGNQPQHF
TGTGCCAGCAGCTTATTAGGAGGGGCAGGAGGCAATCAGCCCCAGCATTTT